A selection of T cell receptor beta chains follows, all from one sample in a study of T-cell reconstitution after alpha-beta-depleted transplantation in children. TCRdb re-called the PCR reads with MiXCR, one entry per CDR3 protein. The sample holds under 850,000 distinct CDR3 sequences; around 13% are singletons and the top ten take around 0.8%. The material was PBMCs, obtained before TCRalphabeta/CD19-depleted stem cell transplant. These receptors all come from a girl aged 2-9 years with congenital amegakaryocytic thrombocytopenia, due to receive a stem cell transplant. Both conserved end residues are part of each CDR3. D genes are given only for firm matches. Size values are once, few and many counts, or a class for expanded clones, and some rows have none.

CDR3aa,j_gene,d_gene,abundance,v_gene
CASSLAEGTGELFF,TRBJ2-2,.,many,TRBV5-1
CASSLEPGREAFF,TRBJ1-1,.,many,TRBV5-1
CASSQDLSGASTDTQYF,TRBJ2-3,TRBD2,.,TRBV4-2
CSASLSLGGYTF,TRBJ1-2,.,.,TRBV20-1
CASSSEAAGANVLTF,TRBJ2-6,.,.,TRBV13
CASSATGRGEQYF,TRBJ2-7,.,.,TRBV5-1
CSARLIAGVNEQFF,TRBJ2-1,TRBD2,many,TRBV20-1
CASSQFGTAYNEQFF,TRBJ2-1,.,many,TRBV4-1
CATSDNIAGTNNEQFF,TRBJ2-1,TRBD2,.,TRBV24-1
CSPSPGGAAGNQPQHF,TRBJ1-5,.,.,TRBV20-1
CASSQRMVGAGLNTEAFF,TRBJ1-1,.,.,TRBV16
CASSLTGGYNEQFF,TRBJ2-1,.,many,TRBV7-3
CAIRAGGSGETQYF,TRBJ2-5,TRBD2,many,TRBV10-3
CASSLAGSSRRTDTQYF,TRBJ2-3,.,many,TRBV12-3/TRBV12-4
CASSPMGTGSYEQYF,TRBJ2-7,TRBD1,.,TRBV18
CASGRDSSYNEQFF,TRBJ2-1,TRBD1,.,TRBV5-1
CASSQSVAGTNEQFF,TRBJ2-1,TRBD2,.,TRBV23-1
CSARVKGWGLRGEPQHF,TRBJ1-5,.,many,TRBV20-1
CAISGLIGDSTKETQYF,TRBJ2-5,.,many,TRBV10-3
CASSLNRGSTEAFF,TRBJ1-1,TRBD1,many,TRBV5-1
CASSLVFRGDSQFF,TRBJ2-1,.,.,TRBV7-9
CASSNTIGSSGNTIYF,TRBJ1-3,.,many,TRBV6-1
CASSQENSVGAYEQYF,TRBJ2-7,.,few,TRBV4-1
CATSGGQGSNYGYTF,TRBJ1-2,TRBD1,few,TRBV15
CSVREDNEQFF,TRBJ2-1,TRBD2,many,TRBV20-1
CASSLNEGSYNEQFF,TRBJ2-1,.,many,TRBV5-1
CASSQDGNFRTDTQYF,TRBJ2-3,.,.,TRBV4-1
CASSLGPISGNTIYF,TRBJ1-3,.,.,TRBV7-9
CSASTGLLRGVADYNEQFF,TRBJ2-1,.,few,TRBV20-1
CASSPLPSNEQFF,TRBJ2-1,.,.,TRBV5-1
CAIRGTQGITDTQYF,TRBJ2-3,TRBD1,many,TRBV10-3
CASSPPGSYGYTF,TRBJ1-2,.,many,TRBV28
CASRRDPGQASEQYF,TRBJ2-7,TRBD1,many,TRBV28